The subject of this entry is one T cell receptor beta chain. The antigen is not known. This specimen belongs to a study of memory CD4+ T cells and cytomegalovirus serostatus. Turning to the study itself: Donors were healthy Belgian adults, fewer than ten CMV seropositive and approximately 25 seronegative.

Study-level findings and limits: Suggested: most of the CMV-linked TCR signature lies in CD4+ memory cells.

V shed 4 bases and J shed 3 bases, with 21 bases lying between them. The CDR3 contains 17 residues. The germline CDR1 and CDR2 sequences are SGHDN and FVKESK. Here immunoSEQ multiplex PCR was the method, and the copy in TCRdb shows in-frame clones only, minus some. Seen here are 40,000 or so clones, around 79% observed once, and the top ten hold 0.6% to 0.95%. Single viable CD3+CD4+CD8-CD45RO+ cells were sorted as the memory CD4+ T cells. Donors' CMV status reflects serum IgG against pp150, pp28, p38, p52. Positive selection with CD4 microbeads enriched total CD4+ T cells. The rearrangement uses TRBV14 and TRBJ1-1, with D perhaps matching TRBD1 (5 bases). Input material: memory CD4+ T cells from blood. This clonotype was obtained from an adult in good health and CMV-seronegative. The CDR3 reads CASSLPRSGRGDTEAFF. The CDR3 DNA follows: TGTGCCAGCAGCCTTCCCCGGTCGGGGCGTGGGGACACTGAAGCTTTCTTT.